The sequence of this TCR beta chain was determined in a study of glioma-infiltrating T cells after dendritic cell vaccination. V shed 5 bases, J shed 4 bases, and the junction held 2 bases outside the gene matches. The CDR3 contains 13 residues. Germline V CDR1 and CDR2: MDHEN, SYDVKM. Here immunoSEQ multiplex PCR was the method, and the copy in TCRdb shows in-frame clones only, minus some. The sample carries some 70,000 clones, 80% to 85% recorded once. Sequencing was performed on blood, taken before dendritic cell vaccination. This receptor was taken from a human donor with glioblastoma. The chain joins TRBV28 to TRBJ1-5; 7 nucleotides line up with TRBD1. CDR3 in DNA: TGTGCCAGCAGTCCGACAGGGAATCAGCCCCAGCATTTT. Amino acid sequence: CASSPTGNQPQHF.